This T cell receptor (beta chain) was sequenced in a study of control samples from healthy donors and cancer patients. The CDR3 totals 17 residues. V was clipped by 2 bases and J by 0 bases, with 13 bases between them. Germline CDR1 SGHVS, CDR2 FQNEAQ. Data came from immunoSEQ multiplex PCR; TCRdb stores just in-frame clones and leaves some out. The repertoire includes about 130,000 clones, around nine tenths of them detected once, and approximately 3.2% sits in the top ten. The source is a man aged 50 to 59 in good health. The chain carries TRBV7-8 and TRBJ1-4; D is unclear. The sequenced sample was blood. CDR3 DNA sequence: TGTGCCAGCAGCTTAAGTTCTGCGGCGGCAACTAATGAAAAACTGTTTTTT. This encodes CASSLSSAAATNEKLFF.